This T cell receptor beta chain comes out of a study of cytomegalovirus exposure and HLA in healthy donors. Study observations and caveats: Later examination showed HLA-associated TCR beta chains had greater clonal expansion than equally common others. Most observed TCR sequences were rare, whereas some public TCRs were detected in many donors.

Concerning this clone: Its antigen is not identified.

13 Jbeta primers and 60 Vbeta primers were used for the PCR. Repertoires were generated with immunoSEQ multiplex PCR, while TCRdb's copy carries only in-frame clones and drops some. The table includes 150,000 or so clones, 64% detected once. V lost 8 bases and J 6 bases, leaving 11 bases between the germline ends. CDR3 size: 13 residues. Germline CDR1 reads MNHNS; CDR2 reads SASEGT. This sequence was found in a woman aged 30 to 39 in good health and CMV-seropositive. The genes are TRBV6-1 and TRBJ1-6; D is undetermined. The specimen sequenced was PBMCs. Here the CDR3 reads CASGRDPNSPLHF. Here the CDR3 DNA reads TGTGCCAGCGGGCGGGATCCTAATTCACCCCTCCACTTT.